This section outlines one T cell receptor beta chain sequence together with its context. No antigen is known for it. The source of the sample is a study of cytomegalovirus exposure and HLA in healthy donors. PCR employed 60 Vbeta and 13 Jbeta primers. The method was immunoSEQ multiplex PCR; TCRdb's version includes in-frame clones alone and lacks a portion of them. The sample has about 190,000 clones, roughly four fifths seen once. Study results and limitations: Analyzed later, most CMV-associated TCR beta chains appeared HLA-restricted. An apparent linkage of common viral pathogens to several of the most significant clusters emerged in a later analysis.

CDR3 length: 16 residues. In germline, CDR1 is SGHTA, CDR2 FQGNSA. The TCR comes from a woman in her twenties or thirties in good health and CMV-seropositive. Source material: PBMCs. This sequence joins TRBV7-2 and TRBJ2-5; the match to TRBD2 covers 11 bases. The better agreement between TRBJ2-7 and the DNA end casts doubt on the J call. CDR3 region: CASSSRSSGGRYEQYF. DNA for the CDR3: TGTGCCAGCAGCTCGCGGTCTAGCGGGGGGAGATACGAGCAGTACTTC.